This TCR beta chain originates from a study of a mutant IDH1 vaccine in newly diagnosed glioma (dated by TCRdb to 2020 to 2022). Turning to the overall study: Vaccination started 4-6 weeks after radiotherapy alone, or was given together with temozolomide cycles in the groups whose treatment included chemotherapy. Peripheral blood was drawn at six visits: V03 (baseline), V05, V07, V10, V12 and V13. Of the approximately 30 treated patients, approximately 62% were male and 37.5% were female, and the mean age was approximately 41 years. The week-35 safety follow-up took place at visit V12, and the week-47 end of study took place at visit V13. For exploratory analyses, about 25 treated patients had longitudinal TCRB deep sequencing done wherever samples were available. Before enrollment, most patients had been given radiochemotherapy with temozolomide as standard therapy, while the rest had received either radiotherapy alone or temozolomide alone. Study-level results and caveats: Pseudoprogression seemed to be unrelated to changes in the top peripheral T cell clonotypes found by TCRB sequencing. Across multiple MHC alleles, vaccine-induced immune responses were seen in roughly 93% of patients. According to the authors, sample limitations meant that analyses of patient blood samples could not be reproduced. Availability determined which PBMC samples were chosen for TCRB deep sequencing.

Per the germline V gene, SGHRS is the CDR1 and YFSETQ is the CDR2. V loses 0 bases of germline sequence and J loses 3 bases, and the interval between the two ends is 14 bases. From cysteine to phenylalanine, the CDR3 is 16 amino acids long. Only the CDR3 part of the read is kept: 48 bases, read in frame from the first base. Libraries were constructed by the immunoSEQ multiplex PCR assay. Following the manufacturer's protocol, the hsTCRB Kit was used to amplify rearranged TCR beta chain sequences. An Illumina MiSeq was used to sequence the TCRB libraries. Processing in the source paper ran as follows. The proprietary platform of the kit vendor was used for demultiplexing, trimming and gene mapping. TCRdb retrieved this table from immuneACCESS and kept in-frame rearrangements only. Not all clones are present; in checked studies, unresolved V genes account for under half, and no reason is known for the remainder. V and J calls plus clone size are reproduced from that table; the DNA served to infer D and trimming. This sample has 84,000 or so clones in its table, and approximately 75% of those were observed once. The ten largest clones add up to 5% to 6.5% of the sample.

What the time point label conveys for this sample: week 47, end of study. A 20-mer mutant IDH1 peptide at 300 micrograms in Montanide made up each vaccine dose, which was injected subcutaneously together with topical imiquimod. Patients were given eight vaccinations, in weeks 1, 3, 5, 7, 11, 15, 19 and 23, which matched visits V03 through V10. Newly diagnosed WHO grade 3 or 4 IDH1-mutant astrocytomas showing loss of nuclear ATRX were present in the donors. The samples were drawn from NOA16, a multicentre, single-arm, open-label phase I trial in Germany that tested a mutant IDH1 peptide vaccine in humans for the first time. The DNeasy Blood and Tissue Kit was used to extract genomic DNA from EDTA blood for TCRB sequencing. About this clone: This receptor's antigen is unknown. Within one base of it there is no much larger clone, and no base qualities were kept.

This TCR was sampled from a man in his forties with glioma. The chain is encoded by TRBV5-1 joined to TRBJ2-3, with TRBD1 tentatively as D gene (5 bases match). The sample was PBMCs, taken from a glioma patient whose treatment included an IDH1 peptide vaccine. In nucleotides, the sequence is TGCGCCAGCAGCTTGGGGCAGGGTAGAAGGACAGATACGCAGTATTTT. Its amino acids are CASSLGQGRRTDTQYF. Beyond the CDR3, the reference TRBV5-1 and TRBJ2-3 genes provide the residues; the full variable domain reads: KAGVTQTPRYLIKTRGQQVTLSCSPISGHRSVSWYQQTPGQGLQFLFEYFSETQRNKGNFPGRFSGRQFSNSRSEMNVSTLELGDSALYLCASSLGQGRRTDTQYFGPGTRLTVL.